Listed below are T cell receptor beta chains from one sample, sequenced in a study of CD8+ T cells in alopecia areata. Method: immunoSEQ multiplex PCR; TCRdb's copy keeps in-frame clones and lacks some. The data show approximately 200,000 clones, roughly 44% seen once. The sample here was CD4+ T cells sorted from blood, taken at roughly week 36, from a patient treated with tofacitinib. The receptors originated from a human donor with alopecia areata. Each CDR3 is given with its conserved first and last residue. A D gene is named only where the DNA matches it firmly. The size of a clone is reported for some rows only, either as once, few or many, or as a class for expanded clones.

clone size: NA
J gene: TRBJ2-6
D gene: TRBD1
V gene: TRBV5-1
CDR3 protein: CASKDRAGANVLTF
CDR3 DNA: TGCGCCAGCAAGGACAGGGCTGGGGCCAACGTCCTGACTTTC

clone size: few
J gene: TRBJ2-5
D gene: NA
V gene: TRBV7-2
CDR3 protein: CASSPSGQETQYF
CDR3 DNA: TGTGCCAGCAGCCCCAGCGGTCAAGAGACCCAGTACTTC

clone size: NA
J gene: TRBJ2-5
D gene: NA
V gene: TRBV25-1
CDR3 protein: CASKARDGETQYF
CDR3 DNA: TGTGCCAGCAAGGCGCGGGACGGAGAGACCCAGTACTTC

clone size: NA
J gene: TRBJ2-1
D gene: TRBD2
V gene: TRBV6-5
CDR3 protein: CAIGLAGGEQFF
CDR3 DNA: TGTGCCATCGGACTAGCGGGGGGGGAGCAGTTCTTC

clone size: NA
J gene: TRBJ2-1
D gene: TRBD1
V gene: TRBV2
CDR3 protein: CASSPDRAYNEQFF
CDR3 DNA: TGTGCCAGCAGTCCTGACAGGGCATACAATGAGCAGTTCTTC

clone size: NA
J gene: TRBJ2-2
D gene: NA
V gene: TRBV7-9
CDR3 protein: CASSSTSAGELFF
CDR3 DNA: TGTGCCAGCAGCTCGACTTCCGCCGGGGAGCTGTTTTTT

clone size: NA
J gene: TRBJ1-1
D gene: NA
V gene: TRBV6-6
CDR3 protein: CASGRGTEAFF
CDR3 DNA: TGTGCCAGCGGCAGGGGAACTGAAGCTTTCTTT

clone size: NA
J gene: TRBJ2-2
D gene: NA
V gene: TRBV7-9
CDR3 protein: CASSQLTPNTGELFF
CDR3 DNA: TGTGCCAGCAGCCAGCTTACGCCTAACACCGGGGAGCTGTTTTTT

clone size: NA
J gene: TRBJ1-2
D gene: NA
V gene: TRBV2
CDR3 protein: CASTGVWGSGGYTF
CDR3 DNA: TGTGCCAGCACCGGTGTATGGGGGTCAGGTGGCTACACCTTC

clone size: NA
J gene: TRBJ1-3
D gene: NA
V gene: TRBV29-1
CDR3 protein: CSVEDLPKLSGNTIYF
CDR3 DNA: TGCAGCGTTGAAGATCTACCGAAACTCTCTGGAAACACCATATATTTT

clone size: NA
J gene: TRBJ2-3
D gene: TRBD1
V gene: TRBV30
CDR3 protein: CAWSVGTATDTQYF
CDR3 DNA: TGTGCCTGGAGTGTAGGGACAGCCACAGATACGCAGTATTTT

clone size: NA
J gene: TRBJ1-1
D gene: NA
V gene: TRBV14
CDR3 protein: CASSRQTNTEAFF
CDR3 DNA: TGTGCCAGCAGCCGGCAGACGAACACTGAAGCTTTCTTT

clone size: many
J gene: TRBJ2-3
D gene: TRBD1
V gene: TRBV30
CDR3 protein: CAWRDRDTDTQYF
CDR3 DNA: TGTGCCTGGCGGGACAGAGACACAGATACGCAGTATTTT

clone size: few
J gene: TRBJ1-1
D gene: NA
V gene: TRBV4-1
CDR3 protein: CASSGGSTMNTEAFF
CDR3 DNA: TGCGCCAGCAGCGGGGGAAGCACGATGAACACTGAAGCTTTCTTT

clone size: NA
J gene: TRBJ2-5
D gene: NA
V gene: TRBV5-4
CDR3 protein: CASSPGGPGETQYF
CDR3 DNA: TGTGCCAGCAGCCCAGGGGGGCCGGGAGAGACCCAGTACTTC

clone size: few
J gene: TRBJ2-7
D gene: NA
V gene: TRBV2
CDR3 protein: CASRVVYEQYF
CDR3 DNA: TGTGCCAGCAGGGTTGTGTACGAGCAGTACTTC

clone size: NA
J gene: TRBJ2-5
D gene: NA
V gene: TRBV29-1
CDR3 protein: CSVAPGRREETQYF
CDR3 DNA: TGCAGCGTCGCTCCGGGACGGAGGGAAGAGACCCAGTACTTC

clone size: once
J gene: TRBJ2-5
D gene: TRBD2
V gene: TRBV2
CDR3 protein: CASSEGNLAGGPWETQYF
CDR3 DNA: TGTGCCAGCAGTGAAGGGAATCTAGCGGGAGGGCCCTGGGAGACCCAGTACTTC

clone size: NA
J gene: TRBJ2-1
D gene: TRBD1
V gene: TRBV13
CDR3 protein: CASSPRDRAFGFF
CDR3 DNA: TGTGCCAGCAGCCCCCGGGACAGGGCCTTTGGGTTCTTC

clone size: few
J gene: TRBJ2-7
D gene: TRBD2
V gene: TRBV7-2
CDR3 protein: CASSLLRELNEQYF
CDR3 DNA: TGTGCCAGCAGCTTATTGCGGGAGCTGAACGAGCAGTACTTC

clone size: many
J gene: TRBJ2-5
D gene: NA
V gene: TRBV29-1
CDR3 protein: CSVARRGETQYF
CDR3 DNA: TGCAGCGTTGCTCGACGCGGAGAGACCCAGTACTTC